This T cell receptor beta chain was identified during a study of blood T cell repertoires in COVID-19. Whole-study context: Researchers got acute and convalescent COVID-19 samples from the United States, Italy and Spain. PBMCs, B-cell-depleted T cells, or T cells were the source of the cDNA or gDNA that made up the material.

The V end was cut by 4 bases, the J end by 8 bases, with 20 bases between. Per the germline V gene, CDR1 is SGHVS and CDR2 is FNYEAQ. The CDR3 contains 15 residues. As processed by the authors: It was from reference gene primer amplification that nucleated cell counts were estimated. Profiling relied on immunoSEQ multiplex PCR, and the TCRdb table lists in-frame clones only, not all of them. That table gives V, J and clone size, and the DNA gave D and trimming. The repertoire holds under 80,000 clones, with 75% to 85% as singletons. The sample consisted of peripheral blood. The clonotype originates from a woman in her fifties or sixties with acute or convalescent COVID-19. The chain links TRBV7-6 to TRBJ1-2, with D perhaps matching TRBD1 (5 bases). The CDR3 sequence: CASSSAGRLGEGYTF. The CDR3 region has the DNA TGTGCCAGCAGCTCCGCAGGGCGACTGGGTGAAGGCTACACCTTC.